These T cell receptor beta chains were read from a single sample in a study of breast tumors, draining lymph nodes, adjacent tissues. Each CDR3 protein is one row after TCRdb ran MiXCR on the multiplex PCR reads. The data show under 300,000 distinct CDR3 sequences, approximately 36% seen once. The specimen was axillary lymph node tissue. Source of these receptors: a female donor with breast cancer. Some clones in this sample may be carry-over from other donors' samples. The CDR3 runs from the conserved cysteine through the conserved F or W. D genes are given only for firm matches. Clone sizes are given selectively: once, few, many, or a class where the clone is expanded.

j_call clone_size d_call v_call cdr3_length cdr3_aa cdr3_nt
TRBJ2-7 many NA TRBV11-2 13 CASSYSDSYEQYF TGTGCCAGCAGCTATAGCGATTCCTACGAGCAGTACTTC
TRBJ1-2 once TRBD1 TRBV29-1 13 CTPGQFSNYGYTF TGCACTCCGGGACAGTTCTCTAACTATGGCTACACCTTC
TRBJ1-2 many NA TRBV10-3 14 CAIKKTDSNYGYTF TGTGCCATCAAGAAGACCGACAGCAACTATGGCTACACCTTC
TRBJ2-5 few TRBD2 TRBV5-1 14 CASSPSSGKDTQYF TGCGCCAGCAGTCCGTCTAGCGGGAAAGACACCCAGTACTTC
TRBJ1-2 NA TRBD1 TRBV20-1 15 CSASSSQQGTYGHTF TGCAGTGCCAGCAGCTCCCAACAGGGGACCTATGGCCACACCTTC
TRBJ2-3 NA NA TRBV20-1 14 CSARDPPRTDTQYF TGCAGTGCTAGAGACCCGCCACGCACAGATACACAGTATTTT
TRBJ2-1 NA TRBD1 TRBV19 15 CARDRTGSSYNEQFF TGTGCTAGAGATCGGACAGGTAGCTCCTACAATGAGCAGTTCTTC
TRBJ2-6 NA NA TRBV20-1 15 CSARDWGSGANVLTF TGCAGTGCTAGAGATTGGGGTTCTGGGGCCAACGTCCTGACTTTC
TRBJ1-4 NA TRBD1 TRBV7-2 17 CASSLVGGGTGEEKLFF TGTGCCAGCAGCTTAGTAGGGGGAGGGACAGGGGAAGAAAAACTGTTTTTT
TRBJ2-7 many NA TRBV7-2 13 CASSFGQAYEQYF TGTGCCAGCAGCTTTGGGCAGGCCTACGAGCAGTACTTC
TRBJ2-7 NA TRBD2 TRBV5-1 13 CASSLTSGSEQYF TGCGCCAGCAGCCTAACTAGCGGGAGCGAGCAGTACTTC